Listed here are 32 T cell receptor beta chains from one sample, sequenced in a study of identical twins. TCRdb independently ran MiXCR on the 5' RACE reads; one entry per CDR3 protein. Altogether 200,000 to 250,000 distinct CDR3 sequences are present, 10% to 13% being singletons, with the ten largest covering 10%. The source material was memory T cells sorted from blood. These receptors were obtained from a man aged 50 to 60 in good health.

This clonotype is labeled as medium-sized. V gene TRBV7-9 combines with J gene TRBJ2-1, with 8 bases matching TRBD2. CDR3 size: 16 residues. In germline, CDR1 is SEHNR, CDR2 FQNEAQ (reference sequence). The V segment lost 4 bases and the J segment 0 bases; nucleotides outside the gene matches: 5. This CDR3 is CASSYGLAFSYNEQFF. CDR3 bases: TGTGCCAGCAGCTACGGACTAGCTTTCTCCTACAATGAGCAGTTCTTC.

Many counts were recorded for this clonotype. The J gene is TRBJ2-1, the V gene TRBV15; possibly TRBD2 for D (5 bases). The CDR3 length is 15 residues. V was cut by 0 bases and J by 4 bases, with 10 bases left in between. CDR1 and CDR2 (germline): LNHNV, YYDKDF (reference sequence). CDR3: CATSRDLARYNEQFF. The CDR3 DNA is TGTGCCACCAGCAGAGATCTAGCCAGATACAATGAGCAGTTCTTC.

This sequence joins TRBV20-1 and TRBJ1-2, with D possibly TRBD1 on 6 matching bases. The CDR3 length is 15 residues. The germline V and J ends were trimmed by 0 bases and 8 bases, with 19 bases remaining between them. Germline V CDR1 and CDR2: DFQATT, SNEGSKA (reference sequence). The CDR3 is CSARDVQLGAGGYTF. The CDR3 nucleotides read TGCAGTGCTAGAGATGTGCAATTGGGGGCAGGAGGCTACACCTTC.

The V call is TRBV12-3 or TRBV12-4, the J call TRBJ2-2, with D tentatively TRBD1 (5 bases). The CDR3 sequence is 16 residues long. V lost 2 bases to trimming and J lost 5 bases, with 15 bases between them. CDR3 sequence: CASSLIWQGKTGELFF. The CDR3 nucleotides are TGTGCCAGCAGTTTAATATGGCAGGGTAAAACCGGGGAGCTGTTTTTT.

The chain carries TRBV5-1 and TRBJ2-1, with TRBD2 matching 12 bases. The CDR3 extends over 16 amino acids. The trim removed 1 base at V and 3 bases at J, leaving 2 bases unmatched. Per germline, CDR1 SGHRS and CDR2 YFSETQ. Here the CDR3 DNA reads TGCGCCAGCAGCTTGACTAGCGGGAGGAACTACAATGAGCAGTTCTTC. This sequence encodes CASSLTSGRNYNEQFF.

This clonotype was seen many times. This chain connects TRBV7-9 to TRBJ2-7, with D perhaps matching TRBD1 (6 bases). Trimming stripped 5 bases from V and 2 bases from J, with 13 bases between. The CDR3 length is 14 residues. The germline V gene has CDR1 SEHNR and CDR2 FQNEAQ (reference sequence). CDR3 sequence (DNA): TGTGCCAGCAGCGGCGACAGGTATCCCTACGAGCAGTACTTC. As protein: CASSGDRYPYEQYF.

At least ten counts were recorded for this clonotype. CDR3 protein: CASSPLVAGPYDEQFF. For the CDR3, the DNA is TGTGCCAGCTCACCACTAGTAGCGGGACCGTATGATGAGCAGTTCTTC. The rearrangement links TRBV18 to TRBJ2-1, with 8 bases matching TRBD2. This CDR3 comprises 16 residues. V was pared by 1 base and J by 8 bases, with 10 bases of the junction left unmatched. Germline V gene lookup returns CDR1 KGHSH and CDR2 LQKENI.

This clonotype has at least ten counts. V gene TRBV28 combines with J gene TRBJ1-2; TRBD1 matches at 7 bases. V was clipped by 6 bases and J by 2 bases; unmatched bases: 6. Germline V gives CDR1 MDHEN, CDR2 SYDVKM. The CDR3 is made up of 14 amino acids. In DNA form, the CDR3 reads TGTGCCAGCAGGCGAACAGGGGCAAACTATGGCTACACCTTC. Encoded protein: CASRRTGANYGYTF.

This chain connects TRBV9 to TRBJ2-7, with 7 positions matching TRBD1. The germline V gene encodes CDR1 SGDLS and CDR2 YYNGEE. The V and J ends lost 0 bases and 5 bases, in that order; junction bases with no gene match: 11. The CDR3 has 16 amino acids. The CDR3 DNA follows: TGTGCCAGCAGCGTAGGGCTGGGACAGACCTTCGACGAGCAGTACTTC. The encoded protein is CASSVGLGQTFDEQYF.

This chain connects TRBV7-2 to TRBJ2-5; 11 bases map to TRBD2. Trimming cost V 5 bases and J 0 bases; bases outside gene matches: 5. The CDR3 is 16 residues long. Germline CDR1 SGHTA, CDR2 FQGNSA. The CDR3, as DNA: TGTGCCAGCAGCCCCGAACTAGCGGGGGACCAAGAGACCCAGTACTTC. It encodes CASSPELAGDQETQYF.

This chain joins TRBV15 and TRBJ2-7; tentative D call: TRBD2 (5 bases). The CDR3 spans 14 residues. Trimming left V 1 base short and J 1 base short, with 8 bases between. CDR1 and CDR2 (germline): LNHNV, YYDKDF (reference sequence). This CDR3 is CATSRGRDSYEQYF. The DNA for the CDR3 is TGTGCCACCAGCAGAGGCCGGGATTCCTACGAGCAGTACTTC.

The genes are TRBV20-1 and TRBJ2-7; D is unresolved. V was shortened by 0 bases and J by 2 bases, with 17 bases between the two germline ends. The CDR3 sequence is 16 residues long. Looked up from germline, CDR1 is DFQATT and CDR2 is SNEGSKA (reference sequence). CDR3 protein: CSARDPTATDPYEQYF. As DNA, the CDR3 is TGCAGTGCTAGAGATCCGACGGCTACGGACCCCTACGAGCAGTACTTC.

This clonotype has a count of ten or more. The chain is built from TRBV28 and TRBJ2-5; 8 positions agree with TRBD2. The junction had 2 bases not matched to a gene; V was cut back by 3 bases and J by 5 bases. Germline V CDR1 and CDR2: MDHEN, SYDVKM. CDR3 length equals 13 residues. The CDR3 nucleotides are TGTGCCAGCAGTTTTCGGGGGGGGGAGACCCAGTACTTC. Amino acids: CASSFRGGETQYF. The variable domain in full, completed from reference TRBV28 and TRBJ2-5, reads DVKVTQSSRYLVKRTGEKVFLECVQDMDHENMFWYRQDPGLGLRLIYFSYDVKMKEKGDIPEGYSVSREKKERFSLILESASTNQTSMYLCASSFRGGETQYFGPGTRLLVL.

This clonotype was detected a few times. The chain carries TRBV4-2 and TRBJ2-7, with D perhaps TRBD1 (6 bases). Trimming removed 0 bases at V and 1 base at J, with 13 bases between. There are 16 residues in the CDR3. The germline gives CDR1 LGHNA, CDR2 YNFKEQ. As DNA, the CDR3 is TGTGCCAGCAGCCAAGATCTGGGGGCCCTTTCCTACGAGCAGTACTTC. Amino acids: CASSQDLGALSYEQYF.

Many counts were recorded for this clonotype. The rearrangement uses TRBV12-3 or TRBV12-4 and TRBJ2-7; D uncertain. The CDR3 consists of 12 residues. Trimming shortened V by 0 bases and J by 5 bases, and 5 bases separated the two germline ends. The CDR3 DNA reads as TGTGCCAGCAGTTTAGCGTCCGACGAGCAGTACTTC. This encodes CASSLASDEQYF.

In its sample, this clonotype was seen many times. The V gene is TRBV30, the J gene TRBJ2-3; D possibly corresponds to TRBD2 (5 bases). The CDR3 extends over 16 amino acids. Germline V gives CDR1 GTSNPN, CDR2 SVGIG (reference sequence). V gave up 5 bases and J gave up 2 bases, with 20 bases separating them. CDR3 DNA sequence: TGTGCCTGGGATGCCGGGAACCTACACCTCACAGATACGCAGTATTTT. Protein: CAWDAGNLHLTDTQYF.

The chain is built from TRBV5-1 and TRBJ2-1; perhaps TRBD2 as D (5 bases). Trimming cost V 4 bases and J 5 bases, with 13 bases left between them. Germline CDR1 SGHRS, CDR2 YFSETQ. The CDR3 is 14 residues long. CDR3 protein: CASSPGEVDNEQFF. The CDR3 DNA sequence: TGCGCCAGCAGCCCCGGGGAAGTTGACAATGAGCAGTTCTTC.

The chain links TRBV3-1 to TRBJ2-4, with TRBD2 matching 7 bases. CDR3 length equals 17 residues. Germline lookup yields CDR1 LGHDT and CDR2 YNNKEL (reference sequence). Trimming took 1 base from V and 2 from J; bases not matched to a gene: 8. The CDR3 DNA is TGTGCCAGCAGCCAAGGTGGGAGGGGCCTTACCAAAAACATTCAGTACTTC. This gives the protein CASSQGGRGLTKNIQYF. Supplemented by reference TRBV3-1 and TRBJ2-4, the full variable domain reads DTAVSQTPKYLVTQMGNDKSIKCEQNLGHDTMYWYKQDSKKFLKIMFSYNNKELIINETVPNRFSPKSPDKAHLNLHINSLELGDSAVYFCASSQGGRGLTKNIQYFGAGTRLSVL.

This clonotype was seen a handful of times. V is TRBV20-1 and J is TRBJ2-7; possibly TRBD1 or TRBD2 for D (6 bases each). The CDR3 loop spans 14 amino acids. V dropped 5 bases and J dropped 5 bases, with 19 bases sitting between them. Germline V gene data show CDR1 as DFQATT and CDR2 as SNEGSKA (reference sequence). The CDR3 spells CSAYESGGTNEQYF. The CDR3 nucleotides are TGCAGTGCTTACGAGAGTGGGGGGACAAACGAGCAGTACTTC.

This clonotype occurred many times. V is TRBV7-9 and J is TRBJ2-2; no definite D call. CDR3 length equals 13 residues. Trimming cost V 5 bases and J 6 bases, with 10 bases left between them. Germline V gene data show CDR1 as SEHNR and CDR2 as FQNEAQ (reference sequence). CDR3: CASSPDFPGELFF. The CDR3 region has the DNA TGTGCCAGCAGCCCAGATTTCCCCGGGGAGCTGTTTTTT.

This clonotype has a count of ten or more. The gene calls are TRBV24-1 and TRBJ2-1, with 11 bases fitting TRBD2. Germline-derived CDR1 and CDR2 are KGHDR and SFDVKD. The CDR3 loop spans 15 amino acids. J lost 7 bases, V lost 3 bases, and 4 bases had no gene match. CDR3 sequence (DNA): TGTGCCACCAGTGATCCCAGGACTAGCGGGAATGAGCAGTTCTTC. Translated, it gives CATSDPRTSGNEQFF.

This clonotype was counted at least ten times. V and J are TRBV20-1 and TRBJ2-5, with D possibly being TRBD2 (6 bases). CDR3 length: 14 residues. Germline assignment: CDR1 DFQATT and CDR2 SNEGSKA (reference sequence). V lost 0 bases, J lost 3 bases, and 11 bases lay in between. As DNA, the CDR3 is TGCAGTGCTAGAGATCCCCGGAGGGAAGAGACCCAGTACTTC. Translated: CSARDPRREETQYF.

This clonotype was seen only a few times. This chain links TRBV20-1 with TRBJ2-7, with D possibly TRBD2 on 7 matching bases. Germline CDR1 DFQATT, CDR2 SNEGSKA (reference sequence). The V gene lost 6 bases and the J gene lost 3 bases, with 15 bases spanning the gap. CDR3 length equals 13 residues. CDR3 DNA sequence: TGCAGTGCGCCCAAGGGGGGGGGCTACGAGCAGTACTTC. The encoded protein is CSAPKGGGYEQYF.

Many counts were recorded for this clonotype. This rearrangement joins TRBV20-1 to TRBJ2-7, with TRBD2 identical over 7 bases. The CDR3 spans 12 residues. The trim removed 7 bases at V and 0 bases at J, leaving 3 bases unmatched. Germline V gives CDR1 DFQATT, CDR2 SNEGSKA (reference sequence). CDR3 amino acids: CSVSGTSYEQYF. The DNA of the CDR3 is TGCAGTGTCAGCGGGACCTCCTACGAGCAGTACTTC.

In its sample, this clonotype was seen many times. This rearrangement joins TRBV20-1 to TRBJ1-2; a weak D match, TRBD1 (6 bases). CDR3 length equals 12 residues. V was pared by 3 bases and J by 1 base, with 6 bases between. Per the germline V gene, CDR1 is DFQATT and CDR2 is SNEGSKA (reference sequence). In nucleotides, the CDR3 is TGCAGTGCTAGGGACAGTAACTATGGCTACACCTTC. It translates to CSARDSNYGYTF.

This clonotype has ten or more counts. The DNA of the CDR3 is TGTGCCAGCAGCTACATCGGGACAGGGCTAAATGAGCAGTTCTTC. This translates into CASSYIGTGLNEQFF. The V call is TRBV7-2, the J call TRBJ2-1, with 9 bases matching TRBD1. The CDR3 runs 15 residues. Germline-derived CDR1 and CDR2 are SGHTA and FQGNSA. The junction had 8 bases not matched to a gene; V was cut back by 4 bases and J by 7 bases.

The J gene is TRBJ1-4, the V gene TRBV4-3; 9 bases fit TRBD1. V dropped 0 bases and J dropped 5; count of bases not matched to a gene: 1. The CDR3 covers 15 residues. The V gene's germline CDR1 is LGHNA and CDR2 YSLEER. The CDR3 region is CASSQEGTGNEKLFF. In DNA form, the CDR3 reads TGCGCCAGCAGCCAAGAAGGGACAGGGAATGAAAAACTGTTTTTT.

This sequence joins TRBV20-1 and TRBJ2-3; D call uncertain. The CDR3 extends over 13 amino acids. V was cut by 5 bases and J by 4 bases, with 13 bases left in between. The germline CDR1 and CDR2 sequences are DFQATT and SNEGSKA (reference sequence). For the CDR3, the DNA is TGCAGTGCTCCCGAAGGGTACGCAGATACGCAGTATTTT. It yields the protein CSAPEGYADTQYF.

This clonotype has only a few counts. The rearrangement links TRBV6-5 to TRBJ1-2; tentative D call: TRBD1 (6 bases). Trimming pared 2 bases from V and 1 base from J, leaving 8 bases between. CDR3 length equals 14 residues. Germline V lookup: CDR1 MNHEY, CDR2 SVGAGI. DNA for the CDR3: TGTGCCAGCAGTTACGACAGGCTTAACTATGGCTACACCTTC. Translating it yields CASSYDRLNYGYTF.

J is TRBJ1-2 and V is TRBV15, with TRBD1 matching over 10 bases. The germline V gene has CDR1 LNHNV and CDR2 YYDKDF (reference sequence). After removal of 5 bases from V and 6 bases from J, the junction contained 3 bases not matched to a gene. The CDR3 has 13 amino acids. The CDR3 bases are TGTGCCACCAGCCCTGACAGGGGGCATGGCTACACCTTC. Protein product: CATSPDRGHGYTF.

The rearrangement joins TRBV3-1 to TRBJ2-2; D is unresolved. The V gene lost 3 bases and the J gene lost 5 bases, with 4 bases spanning the gap. This CDR3 is built from 12 residues. Germline CDR1 and CDR2: LGHDT and YNNKEL (reference sequence). The CDR3 sequence is CASSQTTGELFF. The CDR3 nucleotides are TGTGCCAGCAGCCAGACGACCGGGGAGCTGTTTTTT.

This sequence joins TRBV20-1 and TRBJ1-5; no firm D call. Looked up from germline, CDR1 is DFQATT and CDR2 is SNEGSKA (reference sequence). This CDR3 has 13 amino acids. V shed 6 bases and J shed 3 bases, with 12 bases lying between them. In DNA, the CDR3 is TGCAGTGCCACCGACGGGAACAATCAGCCCCAGCATTTT. Protein: CSATDGNNQPQHF.